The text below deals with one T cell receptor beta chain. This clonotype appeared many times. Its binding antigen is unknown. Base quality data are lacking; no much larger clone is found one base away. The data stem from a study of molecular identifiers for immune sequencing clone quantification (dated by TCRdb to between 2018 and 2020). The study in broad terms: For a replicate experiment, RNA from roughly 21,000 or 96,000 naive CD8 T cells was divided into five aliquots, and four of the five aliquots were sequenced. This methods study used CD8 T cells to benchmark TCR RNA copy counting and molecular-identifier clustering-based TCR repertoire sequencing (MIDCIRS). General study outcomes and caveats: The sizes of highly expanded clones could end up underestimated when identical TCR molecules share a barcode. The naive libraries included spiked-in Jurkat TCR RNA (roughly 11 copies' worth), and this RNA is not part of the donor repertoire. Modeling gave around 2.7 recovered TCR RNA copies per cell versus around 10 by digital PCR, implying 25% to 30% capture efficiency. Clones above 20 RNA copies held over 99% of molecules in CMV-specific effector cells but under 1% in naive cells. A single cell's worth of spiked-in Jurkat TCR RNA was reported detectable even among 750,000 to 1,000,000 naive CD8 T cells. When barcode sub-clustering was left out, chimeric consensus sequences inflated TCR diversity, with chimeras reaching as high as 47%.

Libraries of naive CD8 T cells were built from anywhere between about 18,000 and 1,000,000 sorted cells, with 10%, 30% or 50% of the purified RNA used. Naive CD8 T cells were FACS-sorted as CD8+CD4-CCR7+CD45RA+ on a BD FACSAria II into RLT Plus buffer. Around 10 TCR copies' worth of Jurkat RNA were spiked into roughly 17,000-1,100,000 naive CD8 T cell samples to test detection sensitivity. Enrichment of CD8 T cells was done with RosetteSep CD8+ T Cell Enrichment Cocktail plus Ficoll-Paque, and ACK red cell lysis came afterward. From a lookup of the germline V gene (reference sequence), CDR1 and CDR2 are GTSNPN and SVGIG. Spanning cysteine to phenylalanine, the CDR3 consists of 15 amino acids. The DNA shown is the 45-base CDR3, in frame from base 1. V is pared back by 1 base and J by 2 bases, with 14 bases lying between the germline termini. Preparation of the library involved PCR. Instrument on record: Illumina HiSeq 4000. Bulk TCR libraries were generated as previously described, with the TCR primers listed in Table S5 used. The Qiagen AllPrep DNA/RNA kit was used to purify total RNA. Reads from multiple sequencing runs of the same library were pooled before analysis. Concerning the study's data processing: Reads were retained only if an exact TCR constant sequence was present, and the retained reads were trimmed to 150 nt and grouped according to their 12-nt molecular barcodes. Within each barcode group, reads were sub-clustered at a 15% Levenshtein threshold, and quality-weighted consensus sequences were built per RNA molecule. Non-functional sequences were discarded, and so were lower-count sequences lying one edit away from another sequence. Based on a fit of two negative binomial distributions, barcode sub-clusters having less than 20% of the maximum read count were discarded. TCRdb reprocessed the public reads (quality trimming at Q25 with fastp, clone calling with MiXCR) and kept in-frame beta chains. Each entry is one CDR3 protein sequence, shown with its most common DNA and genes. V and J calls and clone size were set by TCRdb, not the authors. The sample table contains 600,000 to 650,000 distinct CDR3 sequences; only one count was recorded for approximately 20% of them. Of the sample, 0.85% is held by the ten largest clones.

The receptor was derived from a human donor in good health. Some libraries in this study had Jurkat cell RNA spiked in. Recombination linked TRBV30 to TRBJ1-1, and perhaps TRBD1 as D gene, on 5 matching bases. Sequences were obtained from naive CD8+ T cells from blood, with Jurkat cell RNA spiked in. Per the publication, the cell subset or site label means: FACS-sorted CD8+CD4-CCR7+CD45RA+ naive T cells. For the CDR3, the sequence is CAWSEGVGANTEAFF. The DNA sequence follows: TGTGCCTGGAGTGAGGGCGTCGGGGCTAACACTGAAGCTTTCTTT. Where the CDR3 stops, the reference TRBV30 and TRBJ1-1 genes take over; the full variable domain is SQTIHQWPATLVQPVGSPLSLECTVEGTSNPNLYWYRQAAGRGLQLLFYSVGIGQISSEVPQNLSASRPQDRQFILSSKKLLLSDSGFYLCAWSEGVGANTEAFFGQGTRLTVV.